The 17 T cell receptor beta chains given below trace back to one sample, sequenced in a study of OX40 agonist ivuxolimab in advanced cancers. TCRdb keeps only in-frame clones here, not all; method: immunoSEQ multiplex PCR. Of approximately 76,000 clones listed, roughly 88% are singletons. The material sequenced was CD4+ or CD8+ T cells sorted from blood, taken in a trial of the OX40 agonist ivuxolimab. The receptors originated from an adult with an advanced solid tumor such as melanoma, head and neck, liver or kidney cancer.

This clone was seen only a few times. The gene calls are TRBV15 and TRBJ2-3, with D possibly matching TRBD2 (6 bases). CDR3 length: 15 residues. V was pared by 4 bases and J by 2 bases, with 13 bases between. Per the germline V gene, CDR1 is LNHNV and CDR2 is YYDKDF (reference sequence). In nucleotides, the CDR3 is TGTGCCACCAGCACAGGTGGGGGGTACACAGATACGCAGTATTTT. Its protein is CATSTGGGYTDTQYF.

The CDR3 bases are TGCGCCAGCAGCCAAGATTACCAAGGAGGTCAGCCCCAGCATTTT. Protein sequence: CASSQDYQGGQPQHF. The chain is built from TRBV4-1 and TRBJ1-5; D gene unclear. The CDR3 spans 15 residues. The ends were cut back, 0 bases at V and 6 bases at J, with 12 bases in the middle. CDR1 MGHRA and CDR2 YSYEKL come from the germline V gene.

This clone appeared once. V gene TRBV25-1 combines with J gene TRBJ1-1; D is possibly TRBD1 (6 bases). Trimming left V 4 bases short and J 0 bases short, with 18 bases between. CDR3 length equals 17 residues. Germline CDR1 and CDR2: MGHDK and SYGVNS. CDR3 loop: CASSGRDKTLMNTEAFF. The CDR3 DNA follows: TGTGCCAGCAGTGGGAGGGACAAGACTTTAATGAACACTGAAGCTTTCTTT.

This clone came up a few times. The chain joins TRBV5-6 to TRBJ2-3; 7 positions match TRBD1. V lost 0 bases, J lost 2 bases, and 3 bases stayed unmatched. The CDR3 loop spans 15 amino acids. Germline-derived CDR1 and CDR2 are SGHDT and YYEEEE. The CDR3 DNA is TGTGCCAGCAGCTTGGACGACAGGGACACAGATACGCAGTATTTT. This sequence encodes CASSLDDRDTDTQYF.

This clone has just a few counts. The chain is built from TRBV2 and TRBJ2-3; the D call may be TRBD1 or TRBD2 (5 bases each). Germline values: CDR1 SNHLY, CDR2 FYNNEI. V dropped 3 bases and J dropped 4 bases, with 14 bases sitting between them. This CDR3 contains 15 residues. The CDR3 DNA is TGTGCCAGCAGTGAGAGGGGCATACCCTCAGATACGCAGTATTTT. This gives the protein CASSERGIPSDTQYF.

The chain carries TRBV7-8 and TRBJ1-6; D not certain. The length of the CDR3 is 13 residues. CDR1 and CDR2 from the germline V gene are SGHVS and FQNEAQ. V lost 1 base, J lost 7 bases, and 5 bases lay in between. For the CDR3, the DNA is TGTGCCAGCAGCTTAGGCGGGAATTCACCCCTCCACTTT. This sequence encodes CASSLGGNSPLHF.

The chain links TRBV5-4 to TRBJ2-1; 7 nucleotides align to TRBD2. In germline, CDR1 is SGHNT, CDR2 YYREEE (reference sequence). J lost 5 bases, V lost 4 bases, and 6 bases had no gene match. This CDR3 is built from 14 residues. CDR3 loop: CASSRTLADNEQFF. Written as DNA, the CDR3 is TGTGCCAGCAGCAGGACCCTAGCGGACAATGAGCAGTTCTTC.

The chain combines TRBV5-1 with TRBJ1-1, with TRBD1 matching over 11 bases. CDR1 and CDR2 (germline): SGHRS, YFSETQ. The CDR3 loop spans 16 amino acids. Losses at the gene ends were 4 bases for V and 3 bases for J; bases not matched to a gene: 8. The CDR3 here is CASSQGQGATDTEAFF. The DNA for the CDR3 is TGCGCCAGCAGCCAAGGACAGGGGGCGACGGACACTGAAGCTTTCTTT.

The CDR3 here is CASSRTGLDTGELFF. Here the CDR3 DNA reads TGTGCCAGCAGCCGGACAGGGCTGGACACCGGGGAGCTGTTTTTT. The chain links TRBV25-1 to TRBJ2-2; TRBD1 matches at 8 bases. Germline V gives CDR1 MGHDK, CDR2 SYGVNS. Germline trimming cut 6 bases from V and 3 bases from J; bases unmatched to any gene: 6. This CDR3 has 15 residues. Together with reference TRBV25-1 and TRBJ2-2, the CDR3 gives the full variable domain: EADIYQTPRYLVIGTGKKITLECSQTMGHDKMYWYQQDPGMELHLIHYSYGVNSTEKGDLSSESTVSRIRTEHFPLTLESARPSHTSQYLCASSRTGLDTGELFFGEGSRLTVL.

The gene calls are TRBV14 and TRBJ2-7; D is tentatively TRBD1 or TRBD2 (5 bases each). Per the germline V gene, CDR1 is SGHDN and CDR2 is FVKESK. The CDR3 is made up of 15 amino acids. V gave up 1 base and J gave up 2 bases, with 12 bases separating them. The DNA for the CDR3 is TGTGCCAGCAGCCAAGTTCGTCAGGGACCCTACGAGCAGTACTTC. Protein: CASSQVRQGPYEQYF.

The CDR3 nucleotides are TGTGCCAGCAGAGGGACAGGGAGTGGGTATGGCTACACCTTC. This translates into CASRGTGSGYGYTF. The chain employs TRBV2 and TRBJ1-2, with 9 positions matching TRBD1. Germline loops: CDR1 SNHLY, CDR2 FYNNEI. The trim removed 6 bases at V and 5 bases at J, leaving 7 bases unmatched. The CDR3 extends over 14 amino acids.

In DNA form, the CDR3 reads TGTGCCAGCACCTATAGCGGTTCCTACAATGAGCAGTTCTTC. This translates into CASTYSGSYNEQFF. The chain uses TRBV7-9 and TRBJ2-1; possibly TRBD2 for D (6 bases). Looked up from germline, CDR1 is SEHNR and CDR2 is FQNEAQ (reference sequence). V lost 7 bases, J lost 1 base, and 11 bases lay in between. The CDR3 extends over 14 amino acids.

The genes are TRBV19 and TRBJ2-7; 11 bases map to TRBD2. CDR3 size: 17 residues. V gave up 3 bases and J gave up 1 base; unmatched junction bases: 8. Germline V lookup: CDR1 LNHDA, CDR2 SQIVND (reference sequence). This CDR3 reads CASSIWLAGGPSYEQYF. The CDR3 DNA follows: TGTGCCAGTAGTATTTGGCTAGCGGGAGGCCCATCCTACGAGCAGTACTTC.

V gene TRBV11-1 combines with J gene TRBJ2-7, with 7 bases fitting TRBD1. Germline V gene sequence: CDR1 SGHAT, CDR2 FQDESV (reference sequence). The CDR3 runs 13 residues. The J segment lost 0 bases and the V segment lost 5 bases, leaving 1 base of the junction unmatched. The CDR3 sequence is CASSRDSSYEQYF. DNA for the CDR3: TGTGCCAGCAGCCGGGACAGCTCCTACGAGCAGTACTTC.

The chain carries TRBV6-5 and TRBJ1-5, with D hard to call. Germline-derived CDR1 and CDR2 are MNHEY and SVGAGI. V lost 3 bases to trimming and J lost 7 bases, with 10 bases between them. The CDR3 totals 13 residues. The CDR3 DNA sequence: TGTGCCAGCAGTTATACCGTTAAGCAGCCCCAGCATTTT. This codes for CASSYTVKQPQHF.

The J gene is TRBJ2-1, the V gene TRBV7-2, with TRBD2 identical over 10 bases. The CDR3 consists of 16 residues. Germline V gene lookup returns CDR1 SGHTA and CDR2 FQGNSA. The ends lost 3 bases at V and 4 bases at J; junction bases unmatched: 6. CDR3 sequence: CASSLSGTSAYNEQFF. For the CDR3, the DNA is TGTGCCAGCAGCTTGTCCGGGACTAGCGCATACAATGAGCAGTTCTTC.

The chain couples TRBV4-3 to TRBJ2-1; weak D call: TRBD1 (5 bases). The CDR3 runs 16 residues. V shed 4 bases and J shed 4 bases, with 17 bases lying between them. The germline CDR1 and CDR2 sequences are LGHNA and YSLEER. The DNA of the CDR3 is TGCGCCAGCAGCCCTGCTGGAACAGGTAGTTACAATGAGCAGTTCTTC. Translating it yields CASSPAGTGSYNEQFF.